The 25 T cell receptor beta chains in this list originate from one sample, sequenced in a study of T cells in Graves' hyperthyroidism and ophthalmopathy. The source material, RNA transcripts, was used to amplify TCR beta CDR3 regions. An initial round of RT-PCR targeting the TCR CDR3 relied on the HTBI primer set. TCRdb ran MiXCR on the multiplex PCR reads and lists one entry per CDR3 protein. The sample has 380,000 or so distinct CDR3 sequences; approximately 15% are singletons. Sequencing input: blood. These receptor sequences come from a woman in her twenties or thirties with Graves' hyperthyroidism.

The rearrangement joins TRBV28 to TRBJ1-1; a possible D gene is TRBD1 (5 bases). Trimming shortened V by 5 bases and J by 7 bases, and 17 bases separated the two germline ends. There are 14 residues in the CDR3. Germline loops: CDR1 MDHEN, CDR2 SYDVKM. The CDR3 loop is CASSLMLGQGEAFF. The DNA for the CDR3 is TGTGCCAGCAGTCTTATGCTCGGACAAGGTGAAGCTTTCTTT.

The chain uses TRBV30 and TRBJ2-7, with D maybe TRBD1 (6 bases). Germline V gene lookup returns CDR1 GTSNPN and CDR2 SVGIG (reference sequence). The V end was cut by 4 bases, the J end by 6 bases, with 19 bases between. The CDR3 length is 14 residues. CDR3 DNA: TGTGCCTGGATCCTTCAGGGGATGGGGAGCGAGCAGTACTTC. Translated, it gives CAWILQGMGSEQYF.

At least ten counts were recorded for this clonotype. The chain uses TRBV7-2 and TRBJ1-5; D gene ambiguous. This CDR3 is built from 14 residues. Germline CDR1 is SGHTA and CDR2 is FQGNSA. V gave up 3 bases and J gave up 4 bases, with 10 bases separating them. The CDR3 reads CASSLDGWNQPQHF. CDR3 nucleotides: TGTGCCAGCAGCTTGGACGGATGGAATCAGCCCCAGCATTTT. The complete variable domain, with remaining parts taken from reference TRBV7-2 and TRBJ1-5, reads GAGVSQSPSNKVTEKGKDVELRCDPISGHTALYWYRQSLGQGLEFLIYFQGNSAPDKSGLPSDRFSAERTGGSVSTLTIQRTQQEDSAVYLCASSLDGWNQPQHFGDGTRLSIL.

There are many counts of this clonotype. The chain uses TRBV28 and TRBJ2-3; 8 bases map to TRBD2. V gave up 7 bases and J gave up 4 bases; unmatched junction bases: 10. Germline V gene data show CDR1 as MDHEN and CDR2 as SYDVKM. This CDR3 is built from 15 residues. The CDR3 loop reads CASTSLGLAPDTQYF. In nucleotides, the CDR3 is TGTGCCAGCACCTCACTCGGACTAGCTCCAGATACGCAGTATTTT.

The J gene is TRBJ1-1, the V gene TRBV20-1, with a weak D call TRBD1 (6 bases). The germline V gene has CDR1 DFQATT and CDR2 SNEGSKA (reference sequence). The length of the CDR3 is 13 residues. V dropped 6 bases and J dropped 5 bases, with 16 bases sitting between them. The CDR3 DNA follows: TGCAGTGCCGAGGAGGGGGGGAGGACTGAAGCTTTCTTT. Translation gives CSAEEGGRTEAFF.

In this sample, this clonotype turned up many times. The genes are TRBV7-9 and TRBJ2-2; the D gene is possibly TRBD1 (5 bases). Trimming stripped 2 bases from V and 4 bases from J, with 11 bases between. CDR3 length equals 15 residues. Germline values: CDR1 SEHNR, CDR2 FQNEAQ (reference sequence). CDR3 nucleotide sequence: TGTGCCAGCAGCTTACCTAGACAGCGCACCGGGGAGCTGTTTTTT. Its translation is CASSLPRQRTGELFF.

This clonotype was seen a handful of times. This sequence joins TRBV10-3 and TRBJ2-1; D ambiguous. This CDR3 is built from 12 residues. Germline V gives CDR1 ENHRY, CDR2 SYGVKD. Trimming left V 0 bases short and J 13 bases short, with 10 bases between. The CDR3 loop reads CAISESLTSQFF. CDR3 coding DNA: TGTGCCATCAGTGAGTCGTTGACATCCCAGTTCTTC.

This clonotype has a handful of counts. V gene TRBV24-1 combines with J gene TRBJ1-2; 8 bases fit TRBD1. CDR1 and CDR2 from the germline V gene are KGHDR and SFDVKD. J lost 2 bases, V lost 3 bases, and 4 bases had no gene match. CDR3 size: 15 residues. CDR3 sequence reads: CATSDHRGGNYGYTF. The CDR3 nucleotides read TGTGCCACCAGTGATCACAGGGGGGGGAACTATGGCTACACCTTC.

The CDR3 reads CATSDRGRQPQHF. The CDR3 bases are TGTGCCACGAGCGACAGGGGGCGTCAGCCCCAGCATTTT. The J gene is TRBJ1-5, the V gene TRBV24-1; 10 bases map to TRBD1. J was trimmed by 6 bases and V by 10 bases; bases with no gene match: 5. CDR1 and CDR2 from the germline V gene are KGHDR and SFDVKD. The CDR3 spans 13 residues.

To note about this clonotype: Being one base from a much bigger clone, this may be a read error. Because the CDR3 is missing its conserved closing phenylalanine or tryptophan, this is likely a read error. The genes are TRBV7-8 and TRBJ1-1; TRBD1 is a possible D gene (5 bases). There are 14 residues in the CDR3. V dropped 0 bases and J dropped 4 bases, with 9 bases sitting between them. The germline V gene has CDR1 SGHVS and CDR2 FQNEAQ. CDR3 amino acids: CASSLAGLATEAFL. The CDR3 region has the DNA TGTGCCAGCAGCTTAGCGGGGCTGGCCACTGAAGCTTTCCTT.

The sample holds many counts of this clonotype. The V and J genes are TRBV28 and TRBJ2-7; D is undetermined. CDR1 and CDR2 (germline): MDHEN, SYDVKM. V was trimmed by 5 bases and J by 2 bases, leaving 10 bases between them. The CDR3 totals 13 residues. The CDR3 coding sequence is TGTGCCAGCAGTCCCCAAGGTACCTACGAGCAGTACTTC. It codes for CASSPQGTYEQYF.

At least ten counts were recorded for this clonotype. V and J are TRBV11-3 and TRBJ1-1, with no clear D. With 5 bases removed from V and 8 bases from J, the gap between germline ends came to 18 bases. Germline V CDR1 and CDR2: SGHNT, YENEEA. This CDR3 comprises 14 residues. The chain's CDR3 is CASSPDGFSAEAFF. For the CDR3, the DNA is TGTGCCAGCAGCCCTGACGGTTTCTCGGCGGAAGCTTTCTTT.

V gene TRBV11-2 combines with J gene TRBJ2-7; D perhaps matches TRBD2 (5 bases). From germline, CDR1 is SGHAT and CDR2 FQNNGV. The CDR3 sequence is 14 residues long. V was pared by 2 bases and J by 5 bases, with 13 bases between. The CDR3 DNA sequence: TGTGCCAGCAGCTTATTCTCTAGCACCCACGAGCAGTACTTC. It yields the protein CASSLFSSTHEQYF.

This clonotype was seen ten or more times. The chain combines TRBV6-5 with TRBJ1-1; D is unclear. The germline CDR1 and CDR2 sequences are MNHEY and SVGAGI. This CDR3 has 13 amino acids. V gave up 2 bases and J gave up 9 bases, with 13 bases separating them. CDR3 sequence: CASSYTQETKAFF. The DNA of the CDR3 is TGTGCCAGCAGTTACACCCAGGAGACTAAAGCTTTCTTT.

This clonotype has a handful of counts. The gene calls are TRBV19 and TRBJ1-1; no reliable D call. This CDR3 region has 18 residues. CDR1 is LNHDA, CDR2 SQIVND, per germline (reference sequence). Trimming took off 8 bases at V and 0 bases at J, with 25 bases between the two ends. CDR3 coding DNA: TGTGCCAGTCAACACACCTCGGGCGAAGGCATAATGAACACTGAAGCTTTCTTT. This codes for CASQHTSGEGIMNTEAFF.

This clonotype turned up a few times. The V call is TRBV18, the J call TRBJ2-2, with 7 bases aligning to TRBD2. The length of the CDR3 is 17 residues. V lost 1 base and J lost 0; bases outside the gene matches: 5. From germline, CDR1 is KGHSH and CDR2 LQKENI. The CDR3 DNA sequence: TGTGCCAGCTCACCACTGGCGGGAGAACCGAACACCGGGGAGCTGTTTTTT. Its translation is CASSPLAGEPNTGELFF.

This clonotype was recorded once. CDR3 amino acids: CATDTGSEQFF. The CDR3 DNA reads TGTGCCACCGATACAGGGAGTGAGCAGTTCTTC. The gene calls are TRBV24-1 and TRBJ2-1; TRBD1 is a possible D gene (6 bases). Germline loops: CDR1 KGHDR, CDR2 SFDVKD. Trimming took off 9 bases at V and 9 bases at J, with 11 bases between the two ends. This CDR3 region has 11 residues.

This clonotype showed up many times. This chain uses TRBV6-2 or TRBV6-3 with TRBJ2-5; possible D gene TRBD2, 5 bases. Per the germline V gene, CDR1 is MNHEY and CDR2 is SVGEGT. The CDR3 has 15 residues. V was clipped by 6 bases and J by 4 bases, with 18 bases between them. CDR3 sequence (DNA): TGTGCCAGCAGCCCCTTCCGGGGAAATGTAGAGACCCAGTACTTC. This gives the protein CASSPFRGNVETQYF.

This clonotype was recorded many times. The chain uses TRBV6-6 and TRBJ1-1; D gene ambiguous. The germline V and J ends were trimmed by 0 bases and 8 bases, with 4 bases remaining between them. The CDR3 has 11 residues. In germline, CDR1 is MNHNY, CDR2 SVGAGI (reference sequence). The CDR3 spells CASSYSSEAFF. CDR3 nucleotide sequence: TGTGCCAGCAGTTACTCGAGCGAAGCTTTCTTT.

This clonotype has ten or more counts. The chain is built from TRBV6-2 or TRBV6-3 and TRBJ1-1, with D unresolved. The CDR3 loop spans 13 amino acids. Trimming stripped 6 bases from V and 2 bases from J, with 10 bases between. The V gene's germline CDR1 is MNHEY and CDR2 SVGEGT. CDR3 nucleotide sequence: TGTGCCAGCAGCTACAGCCTCAACACTGAAGCTTTCTTT. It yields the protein CASSYSLNTEAFF.

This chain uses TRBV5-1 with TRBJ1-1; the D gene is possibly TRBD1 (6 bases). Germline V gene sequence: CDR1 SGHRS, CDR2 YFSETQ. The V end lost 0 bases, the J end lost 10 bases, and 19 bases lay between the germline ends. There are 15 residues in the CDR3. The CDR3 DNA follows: TGCGCCAGCAGCTTGGGGACGGGGGGCGGAGGGCGAGCTTTCTTT. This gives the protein CASSLGTGGGGRAFF. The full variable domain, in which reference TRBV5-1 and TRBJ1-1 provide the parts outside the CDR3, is KAGVTQTPRYLIKTRGQQVTLSCSPISGHRSVSWYQQTPGQGLQFLFEYFSETQRNKGNFPGRFSGRQFSNSRSEMNVSTLELGDSALYLCASSLGTGGGGRAFFGQGTRLTVV.

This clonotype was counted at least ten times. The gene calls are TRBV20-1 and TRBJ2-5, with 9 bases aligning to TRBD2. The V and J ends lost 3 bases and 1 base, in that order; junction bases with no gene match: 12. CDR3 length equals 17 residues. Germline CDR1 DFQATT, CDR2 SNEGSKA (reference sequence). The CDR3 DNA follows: TGCAGTGCTAGTTCCAGCGGGAGGCCCGTTATCCAAGAGACCCAGTACTTC. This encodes CSASSSGRPVIQETQYF.

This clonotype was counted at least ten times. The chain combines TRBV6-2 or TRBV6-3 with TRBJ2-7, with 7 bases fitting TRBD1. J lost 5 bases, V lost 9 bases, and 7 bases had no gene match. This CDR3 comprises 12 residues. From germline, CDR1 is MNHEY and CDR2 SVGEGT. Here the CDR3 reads CARTTGSDEQYF. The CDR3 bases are TGTGCCAGAACGACAGGGTCGGACGAGCAGTACTTC.

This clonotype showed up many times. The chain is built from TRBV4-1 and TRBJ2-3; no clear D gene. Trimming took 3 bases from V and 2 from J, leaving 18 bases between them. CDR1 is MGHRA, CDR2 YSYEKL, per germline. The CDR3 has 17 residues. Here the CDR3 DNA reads TGCGCCAGCAGCCATGTCGGTGTCGCGTCCGCCACAGATACGCAGTATTTT. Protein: CASSHVGVASATDTQYF.

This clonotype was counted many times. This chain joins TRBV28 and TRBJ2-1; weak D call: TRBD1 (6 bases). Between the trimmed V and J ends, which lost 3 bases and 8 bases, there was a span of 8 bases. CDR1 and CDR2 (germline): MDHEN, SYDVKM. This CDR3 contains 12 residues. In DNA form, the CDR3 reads TGTGCCAGCAGTTTGTGGGGGCATGAGCAGTTCTTC. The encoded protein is CASSLWGHEQFF.